A selection of T cell receptor beta chains follows, all from one sample in a study of T cells in Graves' hyperthyroidism and ophthalmopathy. MiXCR, run by TCRdb on the multiplex PCR reads, gives a single entry per CDR3 protein. The table lists about 610,000 distinct CDR3 sequences, approximately 14% of them singletons. Input material: blood. These receptors all stem from a middle-aged woman with Graves' ophthalmopathy. CDR3s include the opening cysteine and the closing phenylalanine or tryptophan. Each record gives: clone size, D gene, J gene, V gene, CDR3 DNA, CDR3 protein. The D gene is left open where the match is weak. Clone size, where shown, is once, few, many, or a class for clones that have expanded.

abundance: many; d_gene: NA; j_gene: TRBJ2-7; v_gene: TRBV12-5; CDR3nt: TGTGCTAGTGGTTTACCGGGAGCTCTGTACGAGCAGTACTTC; CDR3aa: CASGLPGALYEQYF
abundance: NA; d_gene: NA; j_gene: TRBJ2-5; v_gene: TRBV19; CDR3nt: TGTGCCAGTAGTTTCATCTTAGCGGACAGACGGGAGACCCAGTACTTC; CDR3aa: CASSFILADRRETQYF
abundance: many; d_gene: NA; j_gene: TRBJ1-2; v_gene: TRBV29-1; CDR3nt: TGCAGCGTGGGGCTTGGGAAGCACTATGGCTACACCTTC; CDR3aa: CSVGLGKHYGYTF
abundance: many; d_gene: NA; j_gene: TRBJ2-7; v_gene: TRBV7-3; CDR3nt: TGTGCCAGCAGCTTAACGTTCGCGGCAAACACCTACGAGCAGTACTTC; CDR3aa: CASSLTFAANTYEQYF
abundance: NA; d_gene: TRBD2; j_gene: TRBJ2-5; v_gene: TRBV5-1; CDR3nt: TGCGCCAGCAGCCTCAGAGGACTAGCGGGAGAAGTGCAAGAGACCCAGTACTTC; CDR3aa: CASSLRGLAGEVQETQYF
abundance: many; d_gene: NA; j_gene: TRBJ2-2; v_gene: TRBV27; CDR3nt: TGTGCCAGCAGACAGGGTTACTTTACCGGGGAGCTGTTTTTT; CDR3aa: CASRQGYFTGELFF
abundance: few; d_gene: TRBD2; j_gene: TRBJ2-7; v_gene: TRBV27; CDR3nt: TGTGCCAGCAGTTTTGCAGCGGGAGCTTCCTACGAGCAGTACTTC; CDR3aa: CASSFAAGASYEQYF
abundance: many; d_gene: NA; j_gene: TRBJ2-5; v_gene: TRBV4-1; CDR3nt: TGCGCCAGCAGCCGCCGTTGGATGGGGAGCGGGGAGACCCAGTACTTC; CDR3aa: CASSRRWMGSGETQYF
abundance: NA; d_gene: TRBD1; j_gene: TRBJ2-5; v_gene: TRBV20-1; CDR3nt: TGCAGTGCTAGAAGGGGACAGCCCCAAGAGACCCAGTACTTC; CDR3aa: CSARRGQPQETQYF
abundance: many; d_gene: NA; j_gene: TRBJ1-1; v_gene: TRBV3-1; CDR3nt: TGTGCCAGCAGCCAAGGACAGGAAGCTTTCTTT; CDR3aa: CASSQGQEAFF
abundance: NA; d_gene: TRBD1; j_gene: TRBJ2-2; v_gene: TRBV19; CDR3nt: TGTGCCAGTAGACAGGGGGATGTTTCCGGGGAGCTGTTTTTT; CDR3aa: CASRQGDVSGELFF
abundance: many; d_gene: NA; j_gene: TRBJ1-5; v_gene: TRBV30; CDR3nt: TGTGCCTGGAGTAGGGGGGGATACAATCAGCCCCAGCATTTT; CDR3aa: CAWSRGGYNQPQHF
abundance: few; d_gene: NA; j_gene: TRBJ1-2; v_gene: TRBV6-1; CDR3nt: TGTGCCAGCAGTGCCCCCAACCAGGGTGTCTATGGCTACACCTTC; CDR3aa: CASSAPNQGVYGYTF
abundance: few; d_gene: TRBD2; j_gene: TRBJ2-7; v_gene: TRBV11-2; CDR3nt: TGTGCCAGCAGCTTAGTCGGGGGGGGTATTTACGAGCAGTACTTC; CDR3aa: CASSLVGGGIYEQYF
abundance: NA; d_gene: NA; j_gene: TRBJ2-6; v_gene: TRBV6-2/TRBV6-3; CDR3nt: TGTGCCAGCAGTTGGGCGGGCACCTCTGGGGCCAACGTCCTGACTTTC; CDR3aa: CASSWAGTSGANVLTF
abundance: many; d_gene: NA; j_gene: TRBJ2-2; v_gene: TRBV28; CDR3nt: TGTGCCAGCAGTTTCATATCAAACCGTTGGGAGCTGTTTTTT; CDR3aa: CASSFISNRWELFF
abundance: many; d_gene: NA; j_gene: TRBJ2-2; v_gene: TRBV6-5; CDR3nt: TGTGCCAGCAGTTACTCTCTAGGTTCCGGGGAGCTGTTTTTT; CDR3aa: CASSYSLGSGELFF
abundance: many; d_gene: NA; j_gene: TRBJ2-2; v_gene: TRBV6-1; CDR3nt: TGTGCCAGCTCCCCCGTCACGGGAGACACCGGGGAGCTGTTTTTT; CDR3aa: CASSPVTGDTGELFF
abundance: many; d_gene: NA; j_gene: TRBJ1-2; v_gene: TRBV19; CDR3nt: TGTGCCAGTAGTAACAGGGAGAGGGGCTACACCTTC; CDR3aa: CASSNRERGYTF
abundance: NA; d_gene: TRBD1; j_gene: TRBJ1-1; v_gene: TRBV19; CDR3nt: TGTGCCAGTAGTATTAGGGACAGGCGGAACACTGAAGCTTTCTTT; CDR3aa: CASSIRDRRNTEAFF
abundance: many; d_gene: TRBD2; j_gene: TRBJ2-7; v_gene: TRBV6-5; CDR3nt: TGTGCCAGCAATAGCGGGAGTTGGTCCTACGAGCAGTACTTC; CDR3aa: CASNSGSWSYEQYF
abundance: many; d_gene: TRBD2; j_gene: TRBJ2-5; v_gene: TRBV15; CDR3nt: TGTGCCACCAGCAGAGATCCCCCCGGCGGGAGAGGGGAGACCCAGTACTTC; CDR3aa: CATSRDPPGGRGETQYF
abundance: many; d_gene: NA; j_gene: TRBJ2-7; v_gene: TRBV2; CDR3nt: TGTGCCAGCAGTAGGCGTCAGGGGGGATACGAGCAGTACTTC; CDR3aa: CASSRRQGGYEQYF
abundance: NA; d_gene: NA; j_gene: TRBJ1-2; v_gene: TRBV28; CDR3nt: TGTGCCAGCAATTCGGTCCCCTATGGCTACACCTTC; CDR3aa: CASNSVPYGYTF
abundance: many; d_gene: NA; j_gene: TRBJ2-5; v_gene: TRBV6-5; CDR3nt: TGTGCCAGCAGCCATAGCGGAGGTGCGGAGACCCAGTACTTC; CDR3aa: CASSHSGGAETQYF
abundance: many; d_gene: NA; j_gene: TRBJ2-5; v_gene: TRBV28; CDR3nt: TGTGCCAGCAACCGCCCCGTGGAAGAGACCCAGTACTTC; CDR3aa: CASNRPVEETQYF
abundance: few; d_gene: NA; j_gene: TRBJ2-7; v_gene: TRBV5-1; CDR3nt: TGCGCCAGCAGCTCCTACCCGGGACACGCCTACGAGCAGTACTTC; CDR3aa: CASSSYPGHAYEQYF
abundance: many; d_gene: NA; j_gene: TRBJ2-5; v_gene: TRBV12-3/TRBV12-4; CDR3nt: TGTGCCAGCGGATCTAGCGATCAGGTCACGACCCAGTACTTC; CDR3aa: CASGSSDQVTTQYF
abundance: NA; d_gene: TRBD1; j_gene: TRBJ1-2; v_gene: TRBV20-1; CDR3nt: TGCAGTGCTAGGGCTACAGGGGGCGCGTTCTATGGCTACACCTTC; CDR3aa: CSARATGGAFYGYTF
abundance: many; d_gene: TRBD1; j_gene: TRBJ2-7; v_gene: TRBV28; CDR3nt: TGTGCCAGCAGCCCAATGCCCTCCGGGACAGGGGTTCGGAACGAGCAGTACTTC; CDR3aa: CASSPMPSGTGVRNEQYF
abundance: many; d_gene: TRBD2; j_gene: TRBJ2-7; v_gene: TRBV7-2; CDR3nt: TGTGCCAGCAGCCACCCTACTAGCGGGAGCTACGAGCAGTACTTC; CDR3aa: CASSHPTSGSYEQYF
abundance: NA; d_gene: NA; j_gene: TRBJ1-5; v_gene: TRBV11-2; CDR3nt: TGTGCCAGCAGCTTAGACGAGGGTCAGCCCCAGCATTTT; CDR3aa: CASSLDEGQPQHF
abundance: many; d_gene: NA; j_gene: TRBJ1-1; v_gene: TRBV28; CDR3nt: TGTGCCAGCAGTTTGGCTGGACAGCCGAACACTGAAGCTTTCTTT; CDR3aa: CASSLAGQPNTEAFF
abundance: many; d_gene: TRBD1; j_gene: TRBJ2-7; v_gene: TRBV29-1; CDR3nt: TGCAGCGTTCCCGGGACAGGAGAGGTGCAGTACTTC; CDR3aa: CSVPGTGEVQYF
abundance: many; d_gene: TRBD1; j_gene: TRBJ1-5; v_gene: TRBV6-1; CDR3nt: TGTGCCAGCAGAAGACAGGGGGCTTATAGCAATCAGCCCCAGCATTTT; CDR3aa: CASRRQGAYSNQPQHF
abundance: many; d_gene: NA; j_gene: TRBJ2-7; v_gene: TRBV12-3/TRBV12-4; CDR3nt: TGTGCCAGCAGTTTGGCAGGGATACCTTACGAGCAGTACTTC; CDR3aa: CASSLAGIPYEQYF
abundance: NA; d_gene: NA; j_gene: TRBJ2-2; v_gene: TRBV18; CDR3nt: TGTGCCAGCTCACCACCAATCGGGAGTATCACCGGGGAGCTGTTTTTT; CDR3aa: CASSPPIGSITGELFF
abundance: many; d_gene: NA; j_gene: TRBJ2-5; v_gene: TRBV2; CDR3nt: TGTGCCAGCACCCCGGCAGAGACCCAGTACTTC; CDR3aa: CASTPAETQYF
abundance: NA; d_gene: NA; j_gene: TRBJ2-5; v_gene: TRBV5-1; CDR3nt: TGCGCCAGCAGCTTTGAACGCGTGGTAGAGACCCAGTACTTC; CDR3aa: CASSFERVVETQYF
abundance: many; d_gene: NA; j_gene: TRBJ1-1; v_gene: TRBV7-3; CDR3nt: TGTGCCAGCAGCTTAGGCACGGACGCCACTGAAGCTTTCTTT; CDR3aa: CASSLGTDATEAFF
abundance: many; d_gene: NA; j_gene: TRBJ2-5; v_gene: TRBV6-5; CDR3nt: TGTGCCAGCAGCCGGACCAGCGGGCCAGAGACCCAGTACTTC; CDR3aa: CASSRTSGPETQYF
abundance: NA; d_gene: TRBD2; j_gene: TRBJ2-7; v_gene: TRBV20-1; CDR3nt: TGCAGTGCTTGGACTAGCGGGACCCACGAGCAGTACTTC; CDR3aa: CSAWTSGTHEQYF
abundance: many; d_gene: NA; j_gene: TRBJ1-1; v_gene: TRBV6-2/TRBV6-3; CDR3nt: TGTGCCAGCAGTTACTCTCAGGGTGGAACTGAAGCTTTCTTT; CDR3aa: CASSYSQGGTEAFF
abundance: many; d_gene: NA; j_gene: TRBJ2-7; v_gene: TRBV12-3/TRBV12-4; CDR3nt: TGTGCCAGCAGTGCCCTGTACGAGCAGTACTTC; CDR3aa: CASSALYEQYF
abundance: NA; d_gene: TRBD2; j_gene: TRBJ2-7; v_gene: TRBV19; CDR3nt: TGTGCCAGTAGTTTCGGGACTAGCGGGAGAGGATTGGAAGAGCAGTACTTC; CDR3aa: CASSFGTSGRGLEEQYF
abundance: many; d_gene: NA; j_gene: TRBJ2-3; v_gene: TRBV2; CDR3nt: TGTGCCAGCAGTGAAGAACGTTGGCGGGGAGGAGGCACAGATACGCAGTATTTT; CDR3aa: CASSEERWRGGGTDTQYF
abundance: many; d_gene: NA; j_gene: TRBJ1-5; v_gene: TRBV12-3/TRBV12-4; CDR3nt: TGTGCCAGCAGTCCCTTTGGGGGGCAGCCCCAGCATTTT; CDR3aa: CASSPFGGQPQHF
abundance: few; d_gene: NA; j_gene: TRBJ1-1; v_gene: TRBV12-3/TRBV12-4; CDR3nt: TGTGCCAGCAGTTTATTGCAGGGGTATGAAGCTTTCTTT; CDR3aa: CASSLLQGYEAFF
abundance: many; d_gene: TRBD1; j_gene: TRBJ2-7; v_gene: TRBV7-3; CDR3nt: TGTGCCAGCAGCTTAACCGGGACAGCATTCGAGCAGTACTTC; CDR3aa: CASSLTGTAFEQYF
abundance: NA; d_gene: NA; j_gene: TRBJ2-5; v_gene: TRBV12-3/TRBV12-4; CDR3nt: TGTGCCAGCAGTTTAAGGATAGTGGAGACCCAGTACTTC; CDR3aa: CASSLRIVETQYF
abundance: NA; d_gene: NA; j_gene: TRBJ2-7; v_gene: TRBV19; CDR3nt: TGTGCCAGTAGTGTGCCGCAGGGGTACGAGCAGTACTTC; CDR3aa: CASSVPQGYEQYF
abundance: many; d_gene: NA; j_gene: TRBJ2-5; v_gene: TRBV12-5; CDR3nt: TGTGCTAGTGGATCCCCCTCGAAGTACCAAGAGACCCAGTACTTC; CDR3aa: CASGSPSKYQETQYF
abundance: few; d_gene: TRBD2; j_gene: TRBJ2-7; v_gene: TRBV18; CDR3nt: TGTGCCAGCTCACCAAGTCCAAGGAGGGAGGGGGAGCAGTACTTC; CDR3aa: CASSPSPRREGEQYF
abundance: many; d_gene: NA; j_gene: TRBJ2-7; v_gene: TRBV28; CDR3nt: TGTGCCAGCAGTTTAGGGGCGCAGCAGTACTTC; CDR3aa: CASSLGAQQYF